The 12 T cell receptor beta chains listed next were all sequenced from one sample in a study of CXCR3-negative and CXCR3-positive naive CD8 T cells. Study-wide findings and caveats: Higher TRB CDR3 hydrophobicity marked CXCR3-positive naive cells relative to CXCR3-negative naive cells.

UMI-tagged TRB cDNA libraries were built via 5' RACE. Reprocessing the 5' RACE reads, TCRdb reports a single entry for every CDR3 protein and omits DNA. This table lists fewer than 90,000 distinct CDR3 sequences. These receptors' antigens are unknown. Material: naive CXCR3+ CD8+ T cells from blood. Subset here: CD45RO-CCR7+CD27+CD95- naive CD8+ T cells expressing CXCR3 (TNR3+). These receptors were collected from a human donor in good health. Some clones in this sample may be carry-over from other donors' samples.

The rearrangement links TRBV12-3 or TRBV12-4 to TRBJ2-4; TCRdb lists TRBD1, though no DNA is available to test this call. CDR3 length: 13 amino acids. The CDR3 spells CASSSPGYYIQYF.

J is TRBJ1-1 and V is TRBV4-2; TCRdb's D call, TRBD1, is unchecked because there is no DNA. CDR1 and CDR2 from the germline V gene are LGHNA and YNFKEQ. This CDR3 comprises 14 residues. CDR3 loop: CASSQYRGNTEAFF.

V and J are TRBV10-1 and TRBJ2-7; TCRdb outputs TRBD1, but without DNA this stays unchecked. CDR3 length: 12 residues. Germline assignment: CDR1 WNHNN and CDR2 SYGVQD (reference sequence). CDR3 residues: CANRTDNYEQYF.

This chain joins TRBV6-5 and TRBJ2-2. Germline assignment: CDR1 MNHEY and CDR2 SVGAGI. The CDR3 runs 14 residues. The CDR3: CASSYLAATGELFF.

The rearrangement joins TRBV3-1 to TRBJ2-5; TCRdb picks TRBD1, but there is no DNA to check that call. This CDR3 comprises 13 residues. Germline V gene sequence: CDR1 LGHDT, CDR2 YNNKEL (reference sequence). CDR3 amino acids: CASSRGGRETQYF.

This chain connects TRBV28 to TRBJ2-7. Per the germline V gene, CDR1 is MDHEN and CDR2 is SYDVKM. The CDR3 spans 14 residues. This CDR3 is CASSKLESSYEQYF.

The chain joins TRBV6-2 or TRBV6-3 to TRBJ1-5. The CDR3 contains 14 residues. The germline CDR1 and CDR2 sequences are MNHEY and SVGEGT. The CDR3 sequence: CASSYGDSNQPQHF.

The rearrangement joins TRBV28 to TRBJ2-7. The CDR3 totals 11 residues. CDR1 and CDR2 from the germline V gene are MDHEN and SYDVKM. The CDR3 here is CASSVGSGQYF.

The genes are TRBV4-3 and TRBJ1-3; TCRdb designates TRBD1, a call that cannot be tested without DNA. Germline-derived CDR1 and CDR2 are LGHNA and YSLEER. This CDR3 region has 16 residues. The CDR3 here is CASSQEGRGSGNTIYF.

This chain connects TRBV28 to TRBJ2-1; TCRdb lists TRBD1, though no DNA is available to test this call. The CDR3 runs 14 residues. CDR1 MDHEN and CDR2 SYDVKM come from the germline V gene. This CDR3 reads CASSFLSGFHEQFF.

The CDR3 loop reads CASSSEGQKLTTDTQYF. The chain links TRBV18 to TRBJ2-3; TCRdb reports TRBD1, a call that lacks DNA to check it against. Germline V CDR1 and CDR2: KGHSH, LQKENI. The CDR3 sequence is 17 residues long.

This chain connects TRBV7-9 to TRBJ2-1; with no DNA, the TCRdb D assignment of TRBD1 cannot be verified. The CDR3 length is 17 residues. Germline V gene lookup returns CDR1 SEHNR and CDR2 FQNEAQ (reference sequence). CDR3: CASSLWNGGVTYNEQFF.